The 25 T cell receptor beta chains in this list originate from one sample, sequenced in a study of shared clonotypes between healthy human individuals. Data came from immunoSEQ multiplex PCR; TCRdb stores just in-frame clones and leaves some out. The top ten clones hold about 0.41% of a sample with approximately 2.1 million clones, about 92% of them seen once. What was sequenced was naive CD4+ T cells from PBMCs. Subset of the sample: CD45RA+ positively selected. These receptors were obtained from a young man in good health. Some clones in this sample may be carry-over from other donors' samples.

The chain has TRBV4-1 and TRBJ2-1, with D maybe TRBD2 (6 bases). There are 17 residues in the CDR3. CDR1 is MGHRA and CDR2 is YSYEKL in the germline V gene. Trimming pared 1 base from V and 0 bases from J, leaving 13 bases between. CDR3 region: CASSQASASVSYNEQFF. The DNA for the CDR3 is TGCGCCAGCAGCCAAGCCTCGGCTAGCGTCTCCTACAATGAGCAGTTCTTC.

The chain recombines TRBV7-8 with TRBJ1-5, with D perhaps matching TRBD1 (5 bases). From germline, CDR1 is SGHVS and CDR2 FQNEAQ. This CDR3 spans 21 amino acids. V shed 1 base and J shed 6 bases, with 31 bases lying between them. This CDR3 is CASSLEAVLLLISGGGQPQHF. The CDR3 DNA sequence: TGTGCCAGCAGCTTAGAGGCCGTATTGCTGCTAATTTCTGGGGGGGGTCAGCCCCAGCATTTT.

The chain has TRBV28 and TRBJ1-1; D unresolved. Trimming removed 5 bases at V and 1 base at J, with 11 bases between. The germline V gene has CDR1 MDHEN and CDR2 SYDVKM. This CDR3 region has 14 residues. This CDR3 is CASSPTWRNTEAFF. The CDR3 bases are TGTGCCAGCAGTCCCACGTGGCGGAACACTGAAGCTTTCTTT. The whole variable domain, remainder taken from reference TRBV28 and TRBJ1-1, is DVKVTQSSRYLVKRTGEKVFLECVQDMDHENMFWYRQDPGLGLRLIYFSYDVKMKEKGDIPEGYSVSREKKERFSLILESASTNQTSMYLCASSPTWRNTEAFFGQGTRLTVV.

V gene TRBV28 combines with J gene TRBJ2-7, with 10 bases that match TRBD2. V gave up 5 bases and J gave up 3 bases; unmatched junction bases: 7. Germline V gene lookup returns CDR1 MDHEN and CDR2 SYDVKM. The CDR3 extends over 15 amino acids. CDR3 residues: CASSNLAGAGYEQYF. The CDR3 coding sequence is TGTGCCAGCAGTAACCTAGCGGGAGCAGGCTACGAGCAGTACTTC.

The chain recombines TRBV27 with TRBJ2-3; 8 positions agree with TRBD2. V lost 5 bases and J lost 0; bases outside the gene matches: 7. Germline CDR1 reads MNHEY; CDR2 reads SMNVEV (reference sequence). This CDR3 has 16 residues. The CDR3 is CASSPRLAMSTDTQYF. The CDR3 nucleotides are TGTGCCAGCAGTCCCCGACTAGCGATGAGCACAGATACGCAGTATTTT.

J is TRBJ2-3 and V is TRBV7-9, with TRBD2 as a possible D gene (6 bases). CDR1 and CDR2 (germline): SEHNR, FQNEAQ (reference sequence). V was cut by 0 bases and J by 4 bases, with 17 bases left in between. The CDR3 runs 17 residues. CDR3 in DNA: TGTGCCAGCAGCTTAGCATTGGACCGCCGCGGGGCAGATACGCAGTATTTT. This codes for CASSLALDRRGADTQYF.

About this clone itself: This CDR3 is also generated by other DNA sequences in the sample. This chain links TRBV5-1 with TRBJ2-3, with 13 bases lining up with TRBD2. V lost 0 bases, J lost 6 bases, and 1 base stayed unmatched. The length of the CDR3 is 15 residues. The germline V gene encodes CDR1 SGHRS and CDR2 YFSETQ. CDR3 DNA sequence: TGCGCCAGCAGCTTGGGGACTAGCGGGAGCGATACGCAGTATTTT. Translation: CASSLGTSGSDTQYF.

The chain carries TRBV6-1 and TRBJ1-4, with 7 bases that match TRBD1. The V and J ends lost 6 bases and 7 bases, in that order; junction bases with no gene match: 8. Germline V gene sequence: CDR1 MNHNS, CDR2 SASEGT. The CDR3 runs to 14 residues. CDR3 bases: TGTGCCAGCAGACCCATAACAGGGGCTGAAAAACTGTTTTTT. Translated, it gives CASRPITGAEKLFF.

This clone was counted a single time. The chain combines TRBV5-1 with TRBJ2-1; 7 positions agree with TRBD2. The CDR3 sequence is 15 residues long. Germline V lookup: CDR1 SGHRS, CDR2 YFSETQ. The trim removed 7 bases at V and 6 bases at J, leaving 13 bases unmatched. The CDR3 loop is CASWPGTTIGNEQFF. Here the CDR3 DNA reads TGCGCCAGCTGGCCCGGGACTACGATCGGCAATGAGCAGTTCTTC. Variable domain in full (rest from reference TRBV5-1 and TRBJ2-1): KAGVTQTPRYLIKTRGQQVTLSCSPISGHRSVSWYQQTPGQGLQFLFEYFSETQRNKGNFPGRFSGRQFSNSRSEMNVSTLELGDSALYLCASWPGTTIGNEQFFGPGTRLTVL.

The gene calls are TRBV29-1 and TRBJ1-1; D unresolved. Germline CDR1 is SQVTM and CDR2 is ANQGSEA. The germline V and J ends were trimmed by 4 bases and 3 bases, with 12 bases remaining between them. This CDR3 is built from 13 residues. The CDR3 DNA reads as TGCAGCGTTGTTATGGACGGCTACACTGAAGCTTTCTTT. Residues: CSVVMDGYTEAFF.

This chain joins TRBV19 and TRBJ1-2; 9 bases are a match to TRBD1. CDR1 is LNHDA, CDR2 SQIVND, per germline (reference sequence). V lost 7 bases, J lost 8 bases, and 11 bases stayed unmatched. The CDR3 runs 14 residues. The chain's CDR3 is CASISTGQGGGYTF. DNA of the CDR3: TGTGCCAGTATCTCAACGGGACAGGGAGGAGGCTACACCTTC.

V usage is TRBV11-3 and J usage is TRBJ2-2; D may be TRBD2 (5 bases). Trimming removed 5 bases at V and 6 bases at J, with 10 bases between. Germline CDR1 is SGHNT and CDR2 is YENEEA. This CDR3 comprises 13 residues. The CDR3 DNA reads TGTGCCAGCAGCCCGCCGGAGGCCGGGGAGCTGTTTTTT. It codes for CASSPPEAGELFF.

This chain links TRBV7-9 with TRBJ2-5; TRBD1 or TRBD2 may be the D gene (6 bases each). V was pared by 1 base and J by 2 bases, with 11 bases between. The CDR3 is made up of 15 amino acids. The germline gives CDR1 SEHNR, CDR2 FQNEAQ (reference sequence). CDR3 sequence (DNA): TGTGCCAGCAGCTTAGGGAGGGGGGCGCAAGAGACCCAGTACTTC. It encodes CASSLGRGAQETQYF.

The rearrangement uses TRBV18 and TRBJ1-3, with 7 bases identical to TRBD1. Germline CDR1 and CDR2: KGHSH and LQKENI. The J segment lost 0 bases and the V segment lost 7 bases, leaving 9 bases of the junction unmatched. This CDR3 spans 16 amino acids. In nucleotides, the CDR3 is TGTGCCAGCTTACCGGACAGGCGATCCTCTGGAAACACCATATATTTT. Its protein is CASLPDRRSSGNTIYF.

The V and J genes are TRBV5-1 and TRBJ2-7; 7 positions agree with TRBD1. Unmatched junction bases numbered 11, after V lost 4 bases and J lost 10 bases. In germline, CDR1 is SGHRS, CDR2 YFSETQ. The CDR3 runs to 13 residues. The CDR3 nucleotides read TGCGCCAGCAGCGAGCCGGGACAGAAACCCCAGTACTTC. Protein: CASSEPGQKPQYF. Together with reference TRBV5-1 and TRBJ2-7, the CDR3 gives the full variable domain: KAGVTQTPRYLIKTRGQQVTLSCSPISGHRSVSWYQQTPGQGLQFLFEYFSETQRNKGNFPGRFSGRQFSNSRSEMNVSTLELGDSALYLCASSEPGQKPQYFGPGTRLTVT.

The chain couples TRBV4-1 to TRBJ2-3; 10 bases line up with TRBD2. The CDR3 consists of 15 residues. V was pared by 0 bases and J by 5 bases, with 2 bases of the junction left unmatched. CDR1 is MGHRA and CDR2 is YSYEKL in the germline V gene. DNA for the CDR3: TGCGCCAGCAGCCAAGATTCTAGCGGGAGAGATACGCAGTATTTT. This translates into CASSQDSSGRDTQYF.

This clone was found a few times. J is TRBJ1-1 and V is TRBV30; D is possibly TRBD1 (5 bases). CDR1 and CDR2 from the germline V gene are GTSNPN and SVGIG (reference sequence). The V gene lost 2 bases and the J gene lost 2 bases, with 12 bases spanning the gap. The CDR3 covers 14 residues. The CDR3 nucleotides are TGTGCCTGGAGTTGGGGGACCTTCAACACTGAAGCTTTCTTT. This gives the protein CAWSWGTFNTEAFF.

The rearrangement links TRBV5-6 to TRBJ2-3; D is unresolved. Germline V gene data show CDR1 as SGHDT and CDR2 as YYEEEE. The CDR3 is 14 residues long. Between the trimmed V and J ends, which lost 3 bases and 6 bases, there was a span of 14 bases. CDR3 protein: CASSSQDPGDTQYF. CDR3 in DNA: TGTGCCAGCAGCTCCCAGGACCCAGGCGATACGCAGTATTTT.

The chain links TRBV27 to TRBJ1-4; D is ambiguous. Germline lookup yields CDR1 MNHEY and CDR2 SMNVEV (reference sequence). This CDR3 comprises 14 residues. The V gene lost 6 bases and the J gene lost 8 bases, with 16 bases spanning the gap. The CDR3 coding sequence is TGTGCCAGCAGGGCGGACCTATTAGGGGAAAAACTGTTTTTT. It translates to CASRADLLGEKLFF.

The genes are TRBV9 and TRBJ2-3, with 8 bases aligning to TRBD1. Germline assignment: CDR1 SGDLS and CDR2 YYNGEE. V was pared by 3 bases and J by 2 bases, with 5 bases of the junction left unmatched. The CDR3 contains 15 residues. As DNA, the CDR3 is TGTGCCAGCAGCGCCCGGACAGGGAACACAGATACGCAGTATTTT. Translated: CASSARTGNTDTQYF.

This clone was seen only once. This chain joins TRBV7-6 and TRBJ2-1; D might be TRBD2 (5 bases). The germline V gene has CDR1 SGHVS and CDR2 FNYEAQ. Between the trimmed V and J ends, which lost 4 bases and 6 bases, there was a span of 16 bases. The length of the CDR3 is 15 residues. The CDR3 reads CASSSPSLAVNEQFF. DNA for the CDR3: TGTGCCAGCAGCTCACCTAGCCTAGCCGTCAATGAGCAGTTCTTC.

V is TRBV6-5 and J is TRBJ2-2; D might be TRBD2 (5 bases). The CDR3 loop spans 15 amino acids. Germline V lookup: CDR1 MNHEY, CDR2 SVGAGI. Trimming cost V 10 bases and J 4 bases, with 19 bases left between them. The CDR3 protein is CATNRPGLVTGELFF. DNA for the CDR3: TGTGCCACCAACCGGCCGGGATTAGTCACCGGGGAGCTGTTTTTT.

This chain connects TRBV2 to TRBJ1-2, with D unresolved. The V and J ends lost 4 bases and 7 bases respectively, with 19 bases between them. This CDR3 is built from 15 residues. Germline assignment: CDR1 SNHLY and CDR2 FYNNEI. Written as DNA, the CDR3 is TGTGCCAGCAGTGTAATTGGGATCCTCACGGGTGGCTACACCTTC. Protein product: CASSVIGILTGGYTF.

The chain is built from TRBV15 and TRBJ1-2; unclear D gene. The CDR3 totals 12 residues. The V end was cut by 5 bases, the J end by 0 bases, with 4 bases between. Germline V lookup: CDR1 LNHNV, CDR2 YYDKDF (reference sequence). For the CDR3, the DNA is TGTGCCACCAGCGAAGCTAACTATGGCTACACCTTC. This sequence encodes CATSEANYGYTF. Full variable domain (remainder filled in from reference TRBV15 and TRBJ1-2): DAMVIQNPRYQVTQFGKPVTLSCSQTLNHNVMYWYQQKSSQAPKLLFHYYDKDFNNEADTPDNFQSRRPNTSFCFLDIRSPGLGDTAMYLCATSEANYGYTFGSGTRLTVV.

This chain connects TRBV5-1 to TRBJ1-3; weak D call: TRBD1 (5 bases). V gave up 0 bases and J gave up 4 bases, with 14 bases separating them. CDR1 is SGHRS and CDR2 is YFSETQ in the germline V gene. This CDR3 has 16 residues. The CDR3 reads CASSLAGTDYGNTIYF. The CDR3 DNA follows: TGCGCCAGCAGCTTGGCCGGGACGGATTACGGAAACACCATATATTTT.